A selection of T cell receptor beta chains follows, all from one sample in a study of naive and memory T cell subsets. MiXCR, run by TCRdb on the 5' RACE reads, gives a single entry per CDR3 protein. The sample comprises roughly 62,000 distinct CDR3 sequences, 7.2% of which are singletons, and around 10% rests with the top ten. These receptor sequences come from a male donor in good health. CDR3s include the opening cysteine and the closing phenylalanine or tryptophan. A D gene is named only where the DNA matches it firmly. Only part of the rows carry a size: once, few, many, or a class if the clone is expanded.

j_call cdr3_length clone_size v_call d_call cdr3_aa cdr3_nt
TRBJ2-7 14 - TRBV14 - CASSQGVARYEQYF TGTGCCAGCAGCCAAGGGGTAGCTCGCTACGAGCAGTACTTC
TRBJ2-7 17 - TRBV7-9 TRBD1 CASSPARTGKETYEQYF TGTGCCAGCAGCCCCGCTAGGACAGGGAAAGAGACCTACGAGCAGTACTTC
TRBJ2-5 14 few TRBV2 TRBD1 CASTEDRGQETQYF TGTGCCAGCACAGAGGACAGGGGGCAAGAGACCCAGTACTTC
TRBJ2-5 13 - TRBV11-2 - CASSPTGAETQYF TGTGCCAGCAGCCCAACAGGAGCGGAGACCCAGTACTTC
TRBJ2-5 14 - TRBV20-1 TRBD2 CSAPLAGGGETQYF TGCAGTGCTCCGCTCGCGGGGGGCGGAGAGACCCAGTACTTC
TRBJ2-5 11 many TRBV5-1 - CASKEGETQYF TGCGCCAGCAAGGAAGGGGAGACCCAGTACTTC
TRBJ1-5 14 few TRBV28 - CASSSESRAKPQHF TGTGCCAGCAGTTCCGAATCCAGGGCTAAGCCCCAGCATTTT
TRBJ2-1 15 - TRBV4-2 - CASSPKERERDEQFF TGTGCCAGCAGCCCTAAGGAGAGGGAGAGGGATGAGCAGTTCTTC
TRBJ1-1 19 few TRBV14 TRBD1 CASSPPYGTGGSYEAEAFF TGTGCCAGCAGTCCCCCCTATGGCACAGGGGGGTCTTATGAGGCTGAAGCTTTCTTT
TRBJ1-2 8 many TRBV7-9 - CAGGGYTF TGTGCCGGGGGTGGCTACACCTTC
TRBJ2-7 18 - TRBV6-6 TRBD2 CASSYLARTSGSSYEQYF TGTGCCAGCAGTTACTTAGCAAGGACTAGCGGGAGCTCCTACGAGCAGTACTTC
TRBJ1-3 18 few TRBV7-9 - CASSPTDGGYKPGNTIYF TGTGCCAGCAGCCCCACCGATGGGGGGTATAAGCCTGGAAACACCATATATTTT
TRBJ2-1 15 - TRBV3-1 - CASSQGNGPYNEQFF TGTGCCAGCAGCCAAGGCAACGGCCCGTACAATGAGCAGTTCTTC
TRBJ1-5 17 - TRBV19 - CASSTPPGTYQHQPQHF TGTGCCAGTAGTACGCCCCCAGGGACGTACCAACATCAGCCCCAGCATTTT
TRBJ1-2 18 few TRBV5-1 TRBD1 CASSYGSTDRGANYGYTF TGCGCCAGCAGCTATGGGTCAACTGACAGGGGAGCTAACTATGGCTACACCTTC
TRBJ2-1 19 - TRBV12-3/TRBV12-4 TRBD1 CASSLILRLGTGLRNEQFF TGTGCCAGCAGTTTAATATTGCGACTAGGGACAGGCCTCCGCAATGAGCAGTTCTTC
TRBJ2-7 18 many TRBV11-1 TRBD2 CASSSGTSGGLYLDEQYF TGTGCCAGCAGCTCCGGGACTAGCGGGGGGCTATACCTGGACGAGCAGTACTTC
TRBJ2-2 12 many TRBV6-5 - CASKGRTGELFF TGTGCCAGCAAGGGCAGGACCGGGGAGCTGTTTTTT
TRBJ1-1 14 - TRBV27 - CASSFGGAAGNSFF TGTGCCAGCAGTTTCGGTGGTGCAGCAGGGAATTCTTTCTTT
TRBJ2-5 15 - TRBV29-1 TRBD1 CSVEDLTGGQETQYF TGCAGCGTTGAAGATCTAACAGGGGGCCAAGAGACCCAGTACTTC
TRBJ2-7 17 few TRBV7-9 TRBD2 CASSLVGGGPTSYEQYF TGTGCCAGCAGCTTAGTGGGGGGGGGACCGACCTCCTACGAGCAGTACTTC
TRBJ2-1 13 few TRBV3-1 - CASSQDRFDEQFF TGTGCCAGCAGCCAAGATAGGTTCGATGAGCAGTTCTTC
TRBJ2-3 13 many TRBV15 - CATSGGAADTQYF TGTGCCACCAGCGGGGGGGCCGCAGATACGCAGTATTTT
TRBJ1-1 13 many TRBV20-1 - CSARGGGSTEAFF TGCAGTGCTAGAGGGGGAGGTAGCACTGAAGCTTTCTTT
TRBJ2-1 16 few TRBV14 TRBD2 CASSQEKLAGVDEQFF TGTGCCAGCAGCCAAGAAAAACTAGCGGGGGTTGATGAGCAGTTCTTC
TRBJ1-2 17 few TRBV6-5 TRBD1 CASSPGTGPPRIYGYTF TGTGCCAGCAGTCCTGGGACAGGACCGCCCAGGATCTATGGCTACACCTTC
TRBJ2-1 16 many TRBV24-1 TRBD2 CATSDSIAGAGDEQFF TGTGCCACCAGTGATTCAATAGCGGGAGCGGGGGATGAGCAGTTCTTC
TRBJ2-5 14 few TRBV7-8 - CASSVTTLKETQYF TGTGCCAGCAGCGTCACTACGCTCAAAGAGACCCAGTACTTC
TRBJ1-2 13 - TRBV27 - CASSLGAHYGYTF TGTGCCAGCAGTCTGGGGGCCCACTATGGCTACACCTTC
TRBJ2-3 15 many TRBV3-1 - CASSQDILLTDTQYF TGTGCCAGCAGCCAAGATATACTACTCACAGATACGCAGTATTTT
TRBJ1-6 18 - TRBV4-1 - CASSQGDKTPTLDSPLHF TGCGCCAGCAGCCAAGGGGACAAGACACCGACCCTGGATTCACCCCTCCACTTT
TRBJ1-5 15 few TRBV4-1 - CASSQDLGDDQPQHF TGCGCCAGCAGCCAAGATTTGGGGGACGATCAGCCCCAGCATTTT
TRBJ2-1 15 many TRBV7-9 - CASSLGAVVQNEQFF TGTGCCAGCAGCTTAGGAGCCGTCGTCCAAAATGAGCAGTTCTTC
TRBJ1-2 13 many TRBV12-3/TRBV12-4 - CASSPDRDYGYTF TGTGCCAGCAGCCCAGACAGAGACTATGGCTACACCTTC
TRBJ2-2 16 many TRBV6-6 - CASSPTGAGNTGELFF TGTGCCAGCAGTCCAACCGGTGCTGGGAACACCGGGGAGCTGTTTTTT
TRBJ2-6 16 many TRBV29-1 - CSVVITSNSGANVLTF TGCAGCGTTGTTATCACATCGAACTCTGGGGCCAACGTCCTGACTTTC
TRBJ2-1 12 many TRBV14 - CASSPQFHEQFF TGTGCCAGCAGCCCCCAGTTCCATGAGCAGTTCTTC
TRBJ1-2 13 - TRBV6-5 - CASRRSGAYGYTF TGTGCCAGCAGGCGTTCAGGGGCCTATGGCTACACCTTC
TRBJ2-1 14 many TRBV6-5 TRBD2 CASTYRGRINEQFF TGTGCCAGCACCTATCGCGGGAGAATCAATGAGCAGTTCTTC
TRBJ2-4 17 - TRBV12-3/TRBV12-4 TRBD1 CASRARQGLSAKNIQYF TGTGCCAGCAGGGCCAGACAGGGCTTATCAGCCAAAAACATTCAGTACTTC
TRBJ2-7 13 - TRBV18 - CASSPGAFDEQYF TGTGCCAGCTCCCCCGGGGCTTTCGACGAGCAGTACTTC
TRBJ2-1 15 - TRBV7-9 - CASSPEGGSYNEQFF TGTGCCAGCAGCCCCGAGGGGGGCTCCTACAATGAGCAGTTCTTC
TRBJ1-5 13 - TRBV19 TRBD1 CASTGGPNQPQHF TGTGCCAGTACAGGGGGCCCCAATCAGCCCCAGCATTTT
TRBJ1-1 13 - TRBV5-1 - CASSWGIGNEAFF TGCGCCAGCAGCTGGGGGATTGGCAATGAAGCTTTCTTT
TRBJ2-3 15 - TRBV5-6 TRBD1 CASSVGTGSTDTQYF TGTGCCAGCAGCGTAGGGACAGGGAGCACAGATACGCAGTATTTT
TRBJ1-1 18 - TRBV27 TRBD1 CASTPLAGTGDLDTEAFF TGTGCCAGCACCCCCTTAGCCGGGACAGGGGATCTGGACACTGAAGCTTTCTTT
TRBJ2-7 16 many TRBV29-1 TRBD2 CSVEEGETSGTNEQYF TGCAGCGTTGAAGAGGGAGAGACTAGCGGAACGAACGAGCAGTACTTC
TRBJ1-2 16 few TRBV5-1 - CASSLVPVGSNYGYTF TGCGCCAGCAGCTTGGTTCCAGTTGGATCGAACTATGGCTACACCTTC